Detailed here is one TCR beta chain. This sample is drawn from a study of technical replicates of blood from several donors. With 1 base clipped from V and 3 bases from J, the junction kept 2 bases outside the gene matches. Germline values: CDR1 MNHEY, CDR2 SMNVEV (reference sequence). The CDR3 runs 14 residues. The table came from immunoSEQ multiplex PCR; TCRdb's copy has only in-frame clones and leaves some out. The sample consists of about 74,000 clones, approximately 75% of them appearing once. The sequencing input was PBMCs. This chain connects TRBV27 to TRBJ1-2, with 7 bases matching TRBD1. This receptor was taken from a human donor in good health. Some clones in this sample may be carry-over from other donors' samples. The CDR3: CASSLWQGDYGYTF. The CDR3 DNA sequence: TGTGCCAGCAGTTTATGGCAGGGGGACTATGGCTACACCTTC.